The 5 T cell receptor beta chains below come from one sample, sequenced in a study of control samples from healthy donors and cancer patients. Libraries were prepared by immunoSEQ multiplex PCR; TCRdb keeps only in-frame clonotypes and omits some of them. The data show 150,000 to 180,000 clones, about 94% seen once. The specimen was blood. The receptors come from a middle-aged man in good health.

This chain links TRBV6-1 with TRBJ2-1; 9 nucleotides align to TRBD2. Looked up from germline, CDR1 is MNHNS and CDR2 is SASEGT. After removal of 3 bases from V and 4 bases from J, the junction contained 4 bases not matched to a gene. The CDR3 is made up of 15 amino acids. In nucleotides, the CDR3 is TGTGCCAGCAGTGAGCCTAGCGGGGCTTACAATGAGCAGTTCTTC. This gives the protein CASSEPSGAYNEQFF.

The CDR3 spells CASSNRAPNEKLFF. The CDR3 DNA is TGTGCCAGCAGCAACAGGGCCCCAAATGAAAAACTGTTTTTT. The rearrangement uses TRBV11-2 and TRBJ1-4, with D tentatively TRBD1 (6 bases). V lost 5 bases to trimming and J lost 5 bases, with 12 bases between them. Germline assignment: CDR1 SGHAT and CDR2 FQNNGV. The CDR3 is 14 residues long. Using reference TRBV11-2 and TRBJ1-4 for the parts outside the CDR3, the full variable domain is EAGVAQSPRYKIIEKRQSVAFWCNPISGHATLYWYQQILGQGPKLLIQFQNNGVVDDSQLPKDRFSAERLKGVDSTLKIQPAKLEDSAVYLCASSNRAPNEKLFFGSGTQLSVL.

V usage is TRBV18 and J usage is TRBJ2-7; the D call may be TRBD1 or TRBD2 (6 bases each). This CDR3 contains 13 residues. Germline V gene data show CDR1 as KGHSH and CDR2 as LQKENI. Trimming removed 8 bases at V and 2 bases at J, with 13 bases between. Here the CDR3 reads CASRRGATYEQYF. The CDR3 coding sequence is TGTGCCAGCCGGAGGGGGGCGACCTACGAGCAGTACTTC.

CDR3: CASSGTGALSGELFF. CDR3 nucleotide sequence: TGTGCCAGCTCGGGGACAGGGGCCTTGTCCGGGGAGCTGTTTTTT. J is TRBJ2-2 and V is TRBV18, with 10 bases aligning to TRBD1. CDR3 length: 15 residues. J lost 6 bases, V lost 6 bases, and 7 bases had no gene match. Germline V gives CDR1 KGHSH, CDR2 LQKENI.

The gene calls are TRBV14 and TRBJ2-7; D is perhaps TRBD2 (6 bases). Trimming took 4 bases from V and 2 from J, leaving 9 bases between them. Germline loops: CDR1 SGHDN, CDR2 FVKESK. The CDR3 has 13 amino acids. CDR3 amino acids: CASSRGLAYEQYF. The CDR3 bases are TGTGCCAGCAGCCGGGGACTTGCCTACGAGCAGTACTTC.